This T cell receptor (beta chain) comes out of a study of blood T cells in healthy people across ages. Next came a second PCR, run for about 7 to 12 cycles, which used a sample-barcoded 5' primer along with a J-beta primer mix. TCRdb ran MiXCR on the 5' RACE reads and lists one entry per CDR3 protein. The table records approximately 850,000 distinct CDR3 sequences, roughly 64% of them present only once. This clonotype turned up a few times. CDR3 size: 13 residues. Germline V gene sequence: CDR1 SQVTM, CDR2 ANQGSEA. The rearrangement uses TRBV29-1 and TRBJ2-5; D remains ambiguous. The better agreement between TRBJ2-7 and the DNA end casts doubt on the J call. This sequence was found in a man aged 30 to 39 in good health. The sequencing input was blood. For the CDR3, the DNA is TGCAGCGTTTGGGAAGGAACCATCTACGAGCAGTACTTC. Amino acids: CSVWEGTIYEQYF.